The rows below give T cell receptor beta chains drawn from one sample of a study of OX40 agonist ivuxolimab in advanced cancers. Profiling relied on immunoSEQ multiplex PCR, and the TCRdb table lists in-frame clones only, not all of them. Counted here are over 55,000 clones, around 83% occurring once; the ten biggest clones make up roughly 0.85%. Specimen: CD4+ or CD8+ T cells sorted from blood, collected in a trial of the OX40 agonist ivuxolimab. Source of these receptors: an adult with an advanced solid tumor such as melanoma, head and neck, liver or kidney cancer. Both conserved end residues are part of each CDR3. The D gene is left open where the match is weak. The size entry is marked missing in some rows and otherwise reads once, few, many or a size class.

CDR3,DNA,size,V,J,length,D
CASSIEGRAHNEQFF,TGTGCCAGTAGTATAGAGGGACGCGCCCACAATGAGCAGTTCTTC,.,TRBV19,TRBJ2-1,15,.
CASRGTPGRATNEKLFF,TGTGCCAGCAGGGGGACTCCGGGAAGAGCAACTAATGAAAAACTGTTTTTT,once,TRBV2,TRBJ1-4,17,.
CAWSGQIQGIGSPLHF,TGTGCCTGGAGTGGCCAAATACAGGGAATCGGTTCACCCCTCCACTTT,few,TRBV30,TRBJ1-6,16,.
CASSSAGGRYQETQYF,TGTGCCAGCAGTTCGGCGGGGGGCCGGTACCAAGAGACCCAGTACTTC,.,TRBV5-4,TRBJ2-5,16,TRBD2
CASGLGQGETQYF,TGTGCTAGTGGTTTGGGACAGGGGGAGACCCAGTACTTC,few,TRBV12-5,TRBJ2-5,13,TRBD1
CASSLVPLNQPQHF,TGTGCCAGCAGCTTAGTTCCCCTCAATCAGCCCCAGCATTTT,.,TRBV7-2,TRBJ1-5,14,.
CASSYRGHNTEAFF,TGTGCCAGTAGTTACAGGGGGCATAACACTGAAGCTTTCTTT,.,TRBV19,TRBJ1-1,14,TRBD1
CASSEVRWSYNEQFF,TGCGCCAGCAGTGAGGTCCGTTGGAGCTACAATGAGCAGTTCTTC,few,TRBV10-2,TRBJ2-1,15,.
CASSRDPGTDTQYF,TGTGCCAGCAGCCGGGACCCAGGCACAGATACGCAGTATTTT,.,TRBV5-4,TRBJ2-3,14,.
CASSDARAIGADTQYF,TGTGCCAGCAGTGATGCCCGGGCAATCGGAGCAGATACGCAGTATTTT,.,TRBV2,TRBJ2-3,16,.
CASAGTGVNEQFF,TGTGCCAGCGCCGGGACAGGGGTGAATGAGCAGTTCTTC,.,TRBV6-5,TRBJ2-1,13,TRBD1
CAWSKTGTSGEQFF,TGTGCCTGGAGTAAGACGGGGACTAGCGGAGAGCAGTTCTTC,few,TRBV30,TRBJ2-1,14,TRBD2
CASSQDLGSGENTRADTQYF,TGCGCCAGCAGCCAAGATCTTGGTAGCGGGGAGAATACGAGGGCAGATACGCAGTATTTT,.,TRBV4-3,TRBJ2-3,20,TRBD2
CASSLRAKGSYNEQFF,TGTGCCAGCAGTCTCCGTGCGAAGGGTTCCTACAATGAGCAGTTCTTC,once,TRBV27,TRBJ2-1,16,.
CAGGVRAYEQYF,TGTGCCGGGGGGGTCAGGGCCTACGAGCAGTACTTC,.,TRBV30,TRBJ2-7,12,TRBD2
CASSYEPGGGNTEAFF,TGTGCCAGCAGCTACGAACCAGGGGGCGGGAACACTGAAGCTTTCTTT,few,TRBV14,TRBJ1-1,16,TRBD1
CASSERRGSEKLFF,TGTGCCAGCAGTGAAAGAAGGGGGTCTGAAAAACTGTTTTTT,.,TRBV2,TRBJ1-4,14,.
CASSSQAFGELFF,TGTGCCAGCAGCTCCCAAGCTTTCGGGGAGCTGTTTTTT,few,TRBV7-3,TRBJ2-2,13,.
CASTEYSNQPQHF,TGTGCCAGCACTGAATATAGCAATCAGCCCCAGCATTTT,few,TRBV28,TRBJ1-5,13,.
CASSYRKYYEQYF,TGTGCCAGCAGTTACAGGAAATACTACGAGCAGTACTTC,.,TRBV6-6,TRBJ2-7,13,.
CASSLRYEQYF,TGTGCCAGCAGCTTGCGGTACGAGCAGTACTTC,few,TRBV5-6,TRBJ2-7,11,.
CASSEVGTSYSYEQYF,TGTGCCAGCAGTGAAGTCGGGACAAGCTATTCCTACGAGCAGTACTTC,.,TRBV6-1,TRBJ2-7,16,.
CASSEIKGDTQYF,TGTGCCAGCTCGGAAATAAAAGGAGATACGCAGTATTTT,.,TRBV18,TRBJ2-3,13,.
CASSLVMGSGRNEQFF,TGTGCCAGCAGCTTAGTGATGGGTAGCGGGAGGAATGAGCAGTTCTTC,once,TRBV7-6,TRBJ2-1,16,TRBD2
CASSDGRGNTIYF,TGTGCCAGCAGCGACGGGAGGGGAAACACCATATATTTT,.,TRBV7-3,TRBJ1-3,13,.
CASSFGTGLMNTEAFF,TGTGCCAGCAGCTTTGGGACAGGTTTGATGAACACTGAAGCTTTCTTT,.,TRBV7-2,TRBJ1-1,16,TRBD1
CASSLGGLTVTDTQYF,TGTGCCAGCAGTTTAGGAGGGCTGACTGTCACAGATACGCAGTATTTT,.,TRBV28,TRBJ2-3,16,.